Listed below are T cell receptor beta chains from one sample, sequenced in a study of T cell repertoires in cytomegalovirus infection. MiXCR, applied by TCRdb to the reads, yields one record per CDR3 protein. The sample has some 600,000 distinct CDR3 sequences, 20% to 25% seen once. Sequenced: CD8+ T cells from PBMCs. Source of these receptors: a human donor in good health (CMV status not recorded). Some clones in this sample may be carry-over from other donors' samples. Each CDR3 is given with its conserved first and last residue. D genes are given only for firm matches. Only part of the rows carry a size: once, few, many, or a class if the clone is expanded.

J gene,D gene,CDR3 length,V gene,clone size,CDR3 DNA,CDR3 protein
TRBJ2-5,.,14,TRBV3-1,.,TGTGCCAGCAGCCCGTCAGCGTACCAAGAGACCCAGTACTTC,CASSPSAYQETQYF
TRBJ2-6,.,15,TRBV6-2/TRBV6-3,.,TGTGCCAGCAGCCCCTTGAGGTCTGGGGCCAACGTCCTGACTTTC,CASSPLRSGANVLTF
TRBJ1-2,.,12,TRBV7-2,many,TGTGCCAGCAGCTTGGCCCCCGGTGGCTACACCTTC,CASSLAPGGYTF
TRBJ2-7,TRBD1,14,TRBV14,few,TGTGCCAGCAGCCTTCGACAGGGGGCGAGGGAGCAGTACTTC,CASSLRQGAREQYF
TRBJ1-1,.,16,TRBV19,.,TGTGCCAGTAGTACCCACGGGACCTCCATTTTTACTGAAGCTTTCTTT,CASSTHGTSIFTEAFF
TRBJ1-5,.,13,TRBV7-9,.,TGTGCCAGCAGCGTCGGACCGAATCAGCCCCAGCATTTT,CASSVGPNQPQHF
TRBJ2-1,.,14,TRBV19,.,TGTGCCTCAGTACAAGGTGGTTCCAACAATGAGCAGTTCTTC,CASVQGGSNNEQFF
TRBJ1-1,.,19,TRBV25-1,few,TGTGCCAGCAGTGAATCCGCAGGGTTCGGGGAGTCTATGAACACTGAAGCTTTCTTT,CASSESAGFGESMNTEAFF
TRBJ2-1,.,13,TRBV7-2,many,TGTGCCAGCAGCCCGGCCCCTGGCAATGAGCAGTTCTTC,CASSPAPGNEQFF
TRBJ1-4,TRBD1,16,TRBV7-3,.,TGTGCCAGCAACCAAGACCAGGACAGGGGGCTGAAAAAACTGTTTTTT,CASNQDQDRGLKKLFF
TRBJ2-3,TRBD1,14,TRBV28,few,TGTGCCAGCGGCACCGGGACAGATCCAGATACGCAGTATTTT,CASGTGTDPDTQYF
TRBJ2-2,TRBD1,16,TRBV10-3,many,TGTGCCATCAGTGACACGAAGGGGGCGACCACCGGGGAGCTGTTTTTT,CAISDTKGATTGELFF
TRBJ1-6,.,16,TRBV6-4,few,TGTGCCAGAAAACCAATTTGGGAAGCAGGCAATTCACCCCTCCACTTT,CARKPIWEAGNSPLHF
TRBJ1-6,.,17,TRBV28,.,TGTGCCAGCAGTTTAGCGGAAGTAAGCTCCTATAATTCACCCCTCCACTTT,CASSLAEVSSYNSPLHF
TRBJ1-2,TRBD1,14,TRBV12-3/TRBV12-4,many,TGTGCCAGCAGTAGACAGGGTGTACTGGATGGCTACACCTTC,CASSRQGVLDGYTF
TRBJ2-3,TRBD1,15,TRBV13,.,TGTGCCAGCAGCCCAGACAGGGAGAACACAGATACGCAGTATTTT,CASSPDRENTDTQYF
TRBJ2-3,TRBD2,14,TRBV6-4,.,TGTGCCAGCAGCAGACTAGCGGGGATAGATACGCAGTATTTT,CASSRLAGIDTQYF
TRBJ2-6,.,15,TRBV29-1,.,TGCAGCGTGTGGACAGTGAGCTCTGGGGCCAACGTCCTGACTTTC,CSVWTVSSGANVLTF
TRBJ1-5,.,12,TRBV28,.,TGTGCCAGCATCGCGGGGGGGGACATCAGGCATTTT,CASIAGGDIRHF
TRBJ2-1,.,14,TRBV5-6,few,TGTGCCAGCAGCTTGAGACAAAATCCCAATGAGCAGTTCTTC,CASSLRQNPNEQFF
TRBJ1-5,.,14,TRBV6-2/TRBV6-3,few,TGTGCCAGCAGTTACCCAGGGGAGAATCAGCCCCAGCATTTT,CASSYPGENQPQHF
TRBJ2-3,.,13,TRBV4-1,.,TGCGCCAGCAGCCAAGGTCGCACAGATACGCAGTATTTT,CASSQGRTDTQYF
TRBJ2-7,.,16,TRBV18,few,TGTGCCAGCTCACAACCATCAGGGGAAAGGGCCTACGAGCAGTACTTC,CASSQPSGERAYEQYF